This T cell receptor beta chain emerged from a study of cytomegalovirus exposure and HLA in healthy donors. Vbeta (60) and Jbeta (13) primers were used in the PCR. This table comes from immunoSEQ multiplex PCR, and its TCRdb copy is limited to in-frame clones, with some not included. The sample lists 130,000 to 150,000 clones; approximately 70% were seen once. CDR1 is PRHDT and CDR2 is FYEKMQ in the germline V gene (reference sequence). Trimming stripped 1 base from V and 4 bases from J, with 4 bases between. This CDR3 region has 12 residues. This clonotype was sampled from a human donor in good health. Sequenced sample: PBMCs. The chain carries TRBV13 and TRBJ2-5; D gene unclear. CDR3 in DNA: TGTGCCAGCAGCTTAGTTAGAGAGACCCAGTACTTC. This gives the protein CASSLVRETQYF.